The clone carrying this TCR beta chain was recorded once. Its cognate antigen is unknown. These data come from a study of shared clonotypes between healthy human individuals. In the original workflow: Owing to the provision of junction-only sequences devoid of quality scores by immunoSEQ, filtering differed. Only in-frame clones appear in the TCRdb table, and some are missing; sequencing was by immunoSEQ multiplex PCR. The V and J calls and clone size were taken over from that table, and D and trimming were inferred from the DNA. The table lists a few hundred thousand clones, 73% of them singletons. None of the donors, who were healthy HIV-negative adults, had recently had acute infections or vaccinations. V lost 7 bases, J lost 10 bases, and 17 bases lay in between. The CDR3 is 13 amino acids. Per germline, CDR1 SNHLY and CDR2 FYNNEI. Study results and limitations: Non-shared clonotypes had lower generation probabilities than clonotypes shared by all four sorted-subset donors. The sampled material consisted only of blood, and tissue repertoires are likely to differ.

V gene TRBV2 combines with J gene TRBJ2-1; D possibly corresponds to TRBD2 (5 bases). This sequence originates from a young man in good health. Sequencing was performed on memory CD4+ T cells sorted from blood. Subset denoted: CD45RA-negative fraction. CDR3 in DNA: TGTGCCAGCACAAGCCCTTGGAGCGGAGAGCAGTTCTTC. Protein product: CASTSPWSGEQFF.